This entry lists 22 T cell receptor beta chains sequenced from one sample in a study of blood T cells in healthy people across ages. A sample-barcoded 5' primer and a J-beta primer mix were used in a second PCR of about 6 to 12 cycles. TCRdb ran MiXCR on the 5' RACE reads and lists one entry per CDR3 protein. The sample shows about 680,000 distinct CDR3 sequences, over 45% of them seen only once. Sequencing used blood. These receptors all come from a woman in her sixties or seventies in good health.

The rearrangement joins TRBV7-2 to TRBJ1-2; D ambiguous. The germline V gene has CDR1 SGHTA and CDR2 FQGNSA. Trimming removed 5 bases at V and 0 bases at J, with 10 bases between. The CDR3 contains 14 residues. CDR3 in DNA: TGTGCCAGCAGCCGCCGCCAGACTAACTATGGCTACACCTTC. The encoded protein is CASSRRQTNYGYTF.

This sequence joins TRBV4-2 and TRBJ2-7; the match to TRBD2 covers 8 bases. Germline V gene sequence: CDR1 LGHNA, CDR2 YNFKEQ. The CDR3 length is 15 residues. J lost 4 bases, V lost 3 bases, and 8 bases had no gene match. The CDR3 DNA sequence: TGTGCCAGCAGCCAGCCGGAACTAGCGGATTACGAGCAGTACTTC. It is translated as CASSQPELADYEQYF.

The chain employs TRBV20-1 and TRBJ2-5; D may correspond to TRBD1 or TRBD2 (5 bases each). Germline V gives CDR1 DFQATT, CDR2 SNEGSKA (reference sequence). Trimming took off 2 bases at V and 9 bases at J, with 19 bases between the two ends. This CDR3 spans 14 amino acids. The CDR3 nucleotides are TGCAGTGCTAGACAGGGTACAGAGGGCTTGCCCCAGTACTTC. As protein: CSARQGTEGLPQYF.

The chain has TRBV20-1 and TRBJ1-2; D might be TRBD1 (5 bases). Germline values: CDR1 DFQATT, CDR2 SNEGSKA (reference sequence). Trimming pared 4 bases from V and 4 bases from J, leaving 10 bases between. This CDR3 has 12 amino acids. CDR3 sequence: CSAMWGGYGYTF. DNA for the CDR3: TGCAGTGCTATGTGGGGGGGCTATGGCTACACCTTC.

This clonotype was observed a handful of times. The CDR3: CASSLDGGLDYGYTF. In DNA, the CDR3 is TGCGCCAGCAGCTTGGACGGGGGACTCGACTATGGCTACACCTTC. The rearrangement joins TRBV5-1 to TRBJ1-2, with a weak D call TRBD1 (5 bases). The germline V and J ends were trimmed by 0 bases and 3 bases, with 12 bases remaining between them. CDR3 length: 15 residues. CDR1 SGHRS and CDR2 YFSETQ come from the germline V gene. The variable domain in full, completed from reference TRBV5-1 and TRBJ1-2, reads KAGVTQTPRYLIKTRGQQVTLSCSPISGHRSVSWYQQTPGQGLQFLFEYFSETQRNKGNFPGRFSGRQFSNSRSEMNVSTLELGDSALYLCASSLDGGLDYGYTFGSGTRLTVV.

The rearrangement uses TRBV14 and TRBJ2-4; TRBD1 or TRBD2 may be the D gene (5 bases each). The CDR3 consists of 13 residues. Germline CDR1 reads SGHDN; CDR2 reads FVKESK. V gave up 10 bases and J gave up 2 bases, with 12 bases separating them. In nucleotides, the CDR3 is TGTGCCACCTCGGGACCACCCAAAAACATTCAGTACTTC. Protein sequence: CATSGPPKNIQYF. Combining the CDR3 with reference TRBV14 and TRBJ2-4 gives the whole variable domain EAGVTQFPSHSVIEKGQTVTLRCDPISGHDNLYWYRRVMGKEIKFLLHFVKESKQDESGMPNNRFLAERTGGTYSTLKVQPAELEDSGVYFCATSGPPKNIQYFGAGTRLSVL.

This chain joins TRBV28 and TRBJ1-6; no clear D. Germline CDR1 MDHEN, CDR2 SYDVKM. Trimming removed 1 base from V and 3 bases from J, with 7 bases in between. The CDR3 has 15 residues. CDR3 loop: CASSLLTSYNSPLHF. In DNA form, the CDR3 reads TGTGCCAGCAGTTTATTGACAAGCTATAATTCACCCCTCCACTTT.

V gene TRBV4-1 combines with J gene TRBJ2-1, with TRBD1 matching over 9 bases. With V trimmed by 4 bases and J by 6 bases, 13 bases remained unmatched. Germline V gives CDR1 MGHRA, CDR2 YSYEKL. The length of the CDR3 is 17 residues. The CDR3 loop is CASSLARTGAITNEQFF. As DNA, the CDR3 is TGCGCCAGCAGCCTTGCTCGGACAGGGGCGATAACCAATGAGCAGTTCTTC.

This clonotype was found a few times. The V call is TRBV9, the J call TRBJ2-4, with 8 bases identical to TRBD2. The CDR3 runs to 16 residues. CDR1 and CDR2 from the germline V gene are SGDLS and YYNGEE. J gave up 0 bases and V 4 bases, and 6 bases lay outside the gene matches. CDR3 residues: CASSITSGLAKNIQYF. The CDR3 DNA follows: TGTGCCAGCAGCATTACTAGCGGTTTAGCCAAAAACATTCAGTACTTC.

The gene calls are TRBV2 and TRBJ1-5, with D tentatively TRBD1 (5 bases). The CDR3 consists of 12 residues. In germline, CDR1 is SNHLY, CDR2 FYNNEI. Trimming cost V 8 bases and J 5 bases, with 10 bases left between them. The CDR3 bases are TGTGCCAGCCGCGGGGACGATCAGCCCCAGCATTTT. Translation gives CASRGDDQPQHF.

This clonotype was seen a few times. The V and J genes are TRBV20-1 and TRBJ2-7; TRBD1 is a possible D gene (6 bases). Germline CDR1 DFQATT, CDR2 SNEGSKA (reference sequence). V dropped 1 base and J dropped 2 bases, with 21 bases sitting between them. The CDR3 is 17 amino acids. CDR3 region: CSARAFAGTYPAYEQYF. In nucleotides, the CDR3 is TGCAGTGCTAGAGCCTTCGCCGGGACATATCCCGCCTACGAGCAGTACTTC.

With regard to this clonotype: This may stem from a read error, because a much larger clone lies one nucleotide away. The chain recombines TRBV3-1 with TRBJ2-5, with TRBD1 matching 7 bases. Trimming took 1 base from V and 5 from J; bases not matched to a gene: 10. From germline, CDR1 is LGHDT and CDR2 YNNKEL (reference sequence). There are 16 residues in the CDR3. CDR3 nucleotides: TGTGCCAGCAGCCAAGTTGGGCAGGGGGTATCGGAGACCCAGTACTTC. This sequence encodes CASSQVGQGVSETQYF.

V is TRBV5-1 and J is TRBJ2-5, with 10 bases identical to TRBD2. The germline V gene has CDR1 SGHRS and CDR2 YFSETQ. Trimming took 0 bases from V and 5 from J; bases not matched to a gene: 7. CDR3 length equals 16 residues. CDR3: CASSLGASGSQETQYF. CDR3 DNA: TGCGCCAGCAGCTTGGGGGCTAGCGGGAGTCAGGAGACCCAGTACTTC. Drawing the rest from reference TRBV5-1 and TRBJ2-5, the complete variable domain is KAGVTQTPRYLIKTRGQQVTLSCSPISGHRSVSWYQQTPGQGLQFLFEYFSETQRNKGNFPGRFSGRQFSNSRSEMNVSTLELGDSALYLCASSLGASGSQETQYFGPGTRLLVL.

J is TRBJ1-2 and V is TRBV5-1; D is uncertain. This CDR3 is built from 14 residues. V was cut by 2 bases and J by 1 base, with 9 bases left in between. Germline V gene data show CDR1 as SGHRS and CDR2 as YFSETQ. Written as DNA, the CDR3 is TGCGCCAGCAGCTTAATTACAGATAACTATGGCTACACCTTC. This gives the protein CASSLITDNYGYTF.

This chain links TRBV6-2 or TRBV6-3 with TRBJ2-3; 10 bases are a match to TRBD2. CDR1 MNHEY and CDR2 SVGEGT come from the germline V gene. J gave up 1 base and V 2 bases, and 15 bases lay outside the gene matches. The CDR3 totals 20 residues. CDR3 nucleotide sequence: TGTGCCAGCAGTTACCCGCGTTCTAGCGGGAGTGGTCCGGGCACAGATACGCAGTATTTT. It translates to CASSYPRSSGSGPGTDTQYF.

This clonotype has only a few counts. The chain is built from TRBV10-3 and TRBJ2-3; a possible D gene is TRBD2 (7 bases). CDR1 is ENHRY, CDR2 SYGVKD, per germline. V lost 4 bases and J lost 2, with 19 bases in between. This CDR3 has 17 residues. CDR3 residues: CAISGAFDAGATDTQYF. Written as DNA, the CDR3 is TGTGCCATCAGTGGGGCCTTCGACGCGGGGGCCACAGATACGCAGTATTTT.

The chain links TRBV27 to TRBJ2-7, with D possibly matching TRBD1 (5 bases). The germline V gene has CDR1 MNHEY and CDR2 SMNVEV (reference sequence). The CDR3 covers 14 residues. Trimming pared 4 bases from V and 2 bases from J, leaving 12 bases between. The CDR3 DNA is TGTGCCAGCAGTTGGGGCTCAAAAACCTACGAGCAGTACTTC. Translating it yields CASSWGSKTYEQYF.

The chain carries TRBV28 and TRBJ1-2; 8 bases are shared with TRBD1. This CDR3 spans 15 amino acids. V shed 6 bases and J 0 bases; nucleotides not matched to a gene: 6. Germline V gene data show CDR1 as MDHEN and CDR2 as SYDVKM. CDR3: CASSIQGAANYGYTF. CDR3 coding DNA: TGTGCCAGCAGCATCCAGGGGGCTGCTAACTATGGCTACACCTTC.

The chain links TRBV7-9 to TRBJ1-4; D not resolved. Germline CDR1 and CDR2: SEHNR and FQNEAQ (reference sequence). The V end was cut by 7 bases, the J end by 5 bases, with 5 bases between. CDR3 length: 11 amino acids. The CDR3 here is CASTLNEKLFF. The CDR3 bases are TGTGCCAGCACCCTCAATGAAAAACTGTTTTTT.

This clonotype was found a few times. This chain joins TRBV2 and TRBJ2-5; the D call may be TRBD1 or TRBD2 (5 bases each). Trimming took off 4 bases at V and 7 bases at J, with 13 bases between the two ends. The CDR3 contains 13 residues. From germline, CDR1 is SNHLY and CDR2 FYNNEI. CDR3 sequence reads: CASSGTERGTQYF. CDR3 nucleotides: TGTGCCAGCAGTGGGACCGAGAGGGGGACCCAGTACTTC.

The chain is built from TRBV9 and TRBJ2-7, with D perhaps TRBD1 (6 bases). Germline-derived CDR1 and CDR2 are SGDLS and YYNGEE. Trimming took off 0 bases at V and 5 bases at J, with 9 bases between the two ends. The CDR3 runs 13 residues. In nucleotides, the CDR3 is TGTGCCAGCAGCGTAGCACAGGGCCACGAGCAGTACTTC. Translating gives CASSVAQGHEQYF.

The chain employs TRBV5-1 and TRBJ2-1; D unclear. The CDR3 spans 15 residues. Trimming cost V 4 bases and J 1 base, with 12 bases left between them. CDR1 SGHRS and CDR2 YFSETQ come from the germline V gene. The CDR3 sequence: CASSAEPHSYNEQFF. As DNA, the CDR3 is TGCGCCAGCAGCGCGGAACCGCATTCCTACAATGAGCAGTTCTTC.